The source of this T cell receptor beta chain is a study of cytomegalovirus exposure and HLA in healthy donors (dated 2017 in TCRdb). For the study in its entirety: In an earlier analysis of 550 to 750 of the donors, 276 Gb of sequence data and 117 million unique TCR beta sequences from 180 million or so T cells were reported. About 280 gigabases of sequencing data and around 80 million unique TCR sequences made up an early release that covered nearly 650 HLA-typed donors. Among the roughly 390 genotyped donors, approximately 77% belonged to the genetic ancestry cluster associated with self-reported Caucasian donors. The study aimed to test whether signatures of past pathogen exposure could be identified by cataloging public T cell receptors. The study used immunosequencing to profile the T cell repertoires of several hundred subjects and linked those repertoires to cytomegalovirus serostatus. A separate validation cohort of 100 to 150 different subjects was used in addition to the roughly 620-subject first cohort. To predict cytomegalovirus infection status, the study combined high-throughput TCR immunosequencing, statistical association of individual TCRs with disease status, and machine learning. In a later analysis, previously published TCR beta repertoires from 600 to 850 donors were re-analyzed and high-resolution HLA genotyping was added so that TCR occurrence patterns could be studied. Rather than using new phenotypic data, the later analysis identified candidate immune exposures from TCR beta sequences and from how often those sequences occurred across donors. An earlier analysis of nearly 600 of the donors applied high-throughput TCR beta sequencing to assess whether each TCR beta V gene segment acted as functional or pseudogenic. Donor age, sex, ethnicity and CMV serostatus were compiled alongside the repertoire data. A later genetic analysis took genome-wide SNP genotypes for about 65% of the roughly 670 donors and used that subset as a discovery cohort. All discovery cohort repertoires had been generated using a single sequencing platform. Both class I and class II loci were covered by HLA typing, at four-digit resolution. Typing coverage varied by locus: roughly 629-640 donors for A, B, C, DRB1 and DQB1; about 520 for DQA1; about 600 for DPA1; around 450 for DPB1. Because of strong linkage in the cohort, roughly five DR-DQ haplotypes were treated as single units for association and clustering. Among roughly 400 genotyped donors of the cohort, an average of about 240,000 unique TCR beta nucleotide sequences was sequenced per donor, of which roughly 17% were non-productive.

Points on this clone: Its antigen is currently not known. No much larger clonotype is one base removed from it; base qualities were not supplied.

Libraries were built with the immunoSEQ multiplex PCR assay. For the multiplex PCR, a mixture combining 60 forward primers for TCR Vbeta segments and 13 reverse primers for TCR Jbeta segments was used. The CDR3 region of rearranged TCR beta genes was amplified from genomic DNA with a multiplex PCR assay. The Illumina HiSeq System was used to sequence the amplified TCR beta libraries as 87-base-pair reads. The authors' pipeline ran thus. Across the 640 or so repertoires, a later analysis counted 78 million or so unique TCR beta chains, about 10 million of which were shared by at least two donors. A nearest-neighbor algorithm error-corrected the raw reads and collapsed the reads into unique sequences, merging closely related sequences to remove PCR and sequencing errors. V, D and J gene segments were assigned by aligning CDR3 sequences to IMGT reference sequences. For a sequence to be retained, at least a six-nucleotide match to both a V gene segment and a J gene segment was required. A rearrangement counted as productive if the CDR3 had no stop codons and remained in frame with V and J, and every other rearrangement counted as non-productive. Following IMGT convention, CDR3 was defined as the stretch from the second conserved V-encoded cysteine to the conserved J-encoded phenylalanine. Sequences without an unambiguous match to a single V gene segment were excluded from the earlier analysis of about 600 of the donors. An earlier analysis of several hundred of the donors called V segments functional above 56.7% productive rearrangements and segregating when the between-donor standard deviation exceeded 5%. A statistical classification framework was developed to diagnose cytomegalovirus status using the catalog of TCR beta chain sequences. In a later analysis, V and J genes were assigned by comparing TCR nucleotide sequences against IMGT/GENE-DB human TR gene sequences. The TCRdist pipeline was used in a later analysis to assign CDR3 sequences and most-parsimonious VDJ recombination scenarios. In a later analysis, every TCR beta chain was defined by the combination of its CDR3 amino acid sequence and its V-gene family, and reads without a unique V-gene family were dropped. In a later analysis, 550 to 650 highly shared, low-generation-probability nucleotide sequences were removed to address suspected cross-contamination and a sequencing artifact. In a later analysis, a clonal expansion index was calculated for each public chain from normalized within-repertoire ranks of inferred template counts. Generation probabilities in a later analysis came from a VDJ recombination model fitted to out-of-frame rearrangements, and those results were checked against IGoR. In a later analysis, TCR-TCR, TCR-HLA and TCR-CMV co-occurrence was scored with hypergeometric tests, and a repertoire-size bias correction was applied to TCR pairs. In a later analysis, false discovery rates were estimated by permuting HLA or CMV assignments 20 times. In a later analysis, co-occurring TCRs were grouped using DBSCAN, and TCRdist sequence similarity was added for clustering within HLA-allele-positive subsets. For co-occurrence clustering, repertoires with fewer than 30,000 or more than 120,000 public chains were excluded, along with four or five repertoires with anomalous nucleotide sharing. TCRdb's version of the immuneACCESS table is confined to in-frame rearrangements and falls short of the full clone set. An unresolved V gene accounts for under half of the shortfall where checked; the remainder is of unknown origin. From that table come the V and J calls and clone size; the DNA was used to work out D and trimming. The sample includes just over 150,000 clones, with 60% to 80% observed a single time. The leading ten clones occupy about 0.91% of the sample.

In total, more than 500 healthy bone marrow donors made up the cohort. All cohort members were sampled while nominally healthy, although unrecorded immune exposures were likely present. The donor was CMV seropositive and was included in the group of 300 or so seropositive cohort members. Each donor provided a peripheral blood sample, and peripheral blood mononuclear cells were used for TCR beta sequencing. The Qiagen DNeasy Blood Extraction Kit was used to extract genomic DNA from the blood cell samples. Overall study results and their limits: Several of the top co-occurrence clusters appeared to be linked to parvovirus B19, influenza, CMV and Epstein-Barr virus, according to a later analysis. A few of the identified cytomegalovirus-associated TCR beta chains were confirmed in vitro to be specific for cytomegalovirus antigens. Roughly uniform sequencing depth across donors was assumed in presence/absence analyses, although this assumption may not hold. The cohort was sequenced for TCR beta chains only, and without alpha or paired-chain data the features that could be detected were limited. Because HLA typing was missing for some donors at each locus, association tests included only the typed subset. A later analysis associated around 16,000 TCR beta sequences with specific HLA alleles at a false discovery rate of 0.05. A cluster of highly shared sequence variants was judged likely to be a technical artifact of the sequencing pipeline. An earlier analysis of roughly 570 of the donors showed that most TCR beta V segments appeared in productive rearrangements either about 87% or about 30% of the time, which broadly matched IMGT annotations. Correlated functional status among segregating V segments might reflect linkage disequilibrium, but an unknown experimental factor could not be ruled out. The study listed 150 to 200 TCR beta chains as associated with cytomegalovirus. Strong co-occurrence of HLA alleles, especially DR and DQ, made assigning TCR associations to individual alleles difficult. Compared with the roughly 700-donor mean, donors in an Asian-associated ancestry cluster had fewer N-insertions in productive TCRs, according to a later genetic analysis. The authors suggested that the approach could potentially be generalized to other disease states and immunological phenotypes. In a later genetic analysis, a missense DCLRE1C variant was associated with V-gene and J-gene trimming of TCR beta chains, and the association was replicated in an independent cohort. Because counts were too low, roughly 16 rarely observed V segments, including chromosome 9 orphons, were left out of the earlier analysis of 587 of the donors. Most TCR sequences were seen in very few donors, while some public TCRs were found in many individuals. In a later analysis, the rate of TCR association differed among HLA loci, with DRB1 alleles having the most associated TCRs and HLA-C alleles having the fewest. According to a later analysis, most CMV-associated TCR beta chains appeared to be HLA-restricted, and the HLA associations seemed to be driven largely by CMV exposure. Cytomegalovirus status was reported to be diagnosed by the classifier with high specificity and sensitivity in both the original and validation cohorts. The only immune exposure information available for the cohort was CMV serostatus. A further reported finding was that TCR beta sequences accurately predicted the HLA-A and HLA-B alleles for most subjects in the first cohort. Compared with equally common non-associated chains, HLA-associated TCR beta chains in a later analysis were more clonally expanded and had lower generation probabilities.

The sequenced material came from PBMCs. This receptor was identified in a woman in her 50s in good health and CMV-seropositive.

The DNA reads as follows: TGTGCCATCCTCGGACAGGGGCGGTATGGCTACACCTTC. Translated, this gives CAILGQGRYGYTF. In this chain, TRBV10-3 is recombined with TRBJ1-2; 9 middle bases align to TRBD1. From cysteine to phenylalanine, the CDR3 is 13 amino acids long. Kept here is only the CDR3 DNA, which spans 39 bases and is read in frame from base 1. Unmatched junction bases come to 6, with V trimmed by 8 bases and J by 5 bases. CDR1 and CDR2, per the germline V gene, are ENHRY and SYGVKD.